This entry describes one T cell receptor (beta chain). Its cognate antigen is unknown. The source of the sample is a study of somatic mutations in cytotoxic T cells in rheumatoid arthritis. The wider study: Flow sorting at nearly 100% purity was applied to some V beta antibody-stained T-cell populations, which included V beta1+ cells sequenced for TCRB.

Using positive magnetic bead selection on an AutoMACS, CD4+ and CD8+ cells were isolated, after which their purity was checked by flow cytometry. Methods used by the authors: Published virus-specific TCRB sequences were rarely matched by patient CD8+ clones larger than 1%. Here immunoSEQ multiplex PCR was the method, and the copy in TCRdb shows in-frame clones only, minus some. Clonal size and the V and J genes are those of that table, whereas D and trimming came from the DNA. The data show around 15,000 clones, about four fifths seen once. Germline loops: CDR1 MGHRA, CDR2 YSYEKL. The CDR3 runs 17 residues. Trimming took 0 bases from V and 5 from J; bases not matched to a gene: 11. General study points: Just what the expanded CD8+ clones targeted, in terms of antigens, remained unknown.

The specimen sequenced was CD8+ T cells sorted from blood. The receptor was derived from an adult with rheumatoid arthritis. This chain uses TRBV4-1 with TRBJ2-7, with 9 bases fitting TRBD2. This chain's CDR3 is CASSQDRGRGGRDEQYF. The DNA for the CDR3 is TGCGCCAGCAGCCAAGATCGGGGGCGGGGGGGCCGAGACGAGCAGTACTTC.